The present T cell receptor (beta chain) was sequenced within a study of blood T cells in healthy people across ages (dated by TCRdb to between 2014 and 2016). Background for the entire study: In model experiments, template switching captured about one uniquely barcoded TCR beta cDNA molecule for every two T cells. Using the same blood draw, the study looked at two additional independent replicas of 1 million unique cDNA reads for two donors, one aged 18 to 30 and the other aged 80 or older. To avoid experimental bias, donors of different ages were spread randomly across the sequencing lanes. Using deep sequencing normalized with unique cDNA molecular identifiers, the study measured how TCR beta repertoire diversity changes with age. The donors were divided into four age groups: young (average about 16 years), middle-aged (almost 40), aged (around 67) and long-lived (roughly 86).

CDR3 length: 18 amino acids, cysteine to phenylalanine. Here the CDR3 DNA is all that survives: 54 bases in frame from base 1. The germline V gene sets CDR1 to SGHVS and CDR2 to FQNEAQ. V gives up 1 base and J gives up 4 bases, and the segment between their germline ends measures 22 bases. Libraries were constructed by 5' RACE. The data were produced on an Illumina HiSeq 2500. A second PCR of about 7 to 12 cycles was run with a J-beta primer mix and a sample-barcoded 5' primer. A template-switch 5' adaptor carrying 12 random nucleotides introduced a unique molecular identifier onto each TCR beta cDNA molecule. Each sample yielded at least 2.5 million CDR3-containing paired-end reads. First-strand cDNA synthesis was performed from all RNA using the Mint cDNA synthesis kit, with priming by a TRBC-specific oligonucleotide. All cDNA was treated with uracil-DNA glycosylase and then went through a first 18-cycle PCR with the universal primers M1SS and BC2_uni_R. The original pipeline was this. Normalization of each sample was performed by random selection of 1 million high-quality reads, each carrying a distinct molecular identifier. Reads with shared molecular identifiers were discarded instead of being binned into consensus sequences. MiTCR, set to a Q25 quality threshold and the strictest error-elimination algorithm, was used for CDR3 identification, clonotype clustering and error correction. Lower-bound total TCR beta diversity was estimated with a nonparametric unseen species model using Euler transformation. The public reads were reanalyzed by TCRdb: fastp trimming at Q25, MiXCR alignment, in-frame beta chains only. Every distinct CDR3 protein forms one entry, paired with its most common genes and DNA. V and J calls and clone size were set by TCRdb, not the authors. This sample has over a million distinct CDR3 sequences in its table, and more than 40% of those were observed once. Approximately 17% of the sample is in the top ten clones.

What the authors observed across the whole study: Estimates of total diversity based on one million sequenced T cells were regarded as lower bounds and as underestimates. Compared with the aged group, the long-lived group had more naive CD4+ T cells, fewer expanded clones and increased TCR diversity, suggesting age selection. As age increased, observed TCR beta diversity per million T cells dropped in a roughly linear way, and a significant reduction was already evident by age 40. Because donor CMV infection status was unknown, age-related changes in expanded clonotypes were potentially confounded. Because profiling used bulk unsorted PBMCs, naive and antigen-experienced compartments could not be compared conclusively. There was a strong correlation between observed TCR beta diversity and the percentage of naive T cells measured by flow cytometry.

Note on this clonotype: What this receptor recognizes is not known. No clone much larger than this one lies a single base away; base qualities are absent.

Systemically healthy Caucasian individuals from Russia, 39 in total and aged roughly 6 to 100 years, were included as donors. Roughly 9.5 milliliters of peripheral blood were drawn from each donor into EDTA-treated Vacutainer tubes. PBMCs were isolated by Ficoll-Paque density-gradient centrifugation, with at least 7 million obtained per sample. Total RNA, at least 6 micrograms per sample, was extracted from PBMCs with Trizol reagent. Naive CD45RAhigh/CD27high T cell percentages were measured by flow cytometry on a PBMC aliquot from every donor. The sequencing input was blood. The chain is assembled from TRBV7-8 and TRBJ1-2; a tentative D call is TRBD1 (6 bases match). This TCR derives from a woman aged 55 to 70 in good health. CDR3 loop: CASSLETRGHGRLYGYTF. The nucleotide sequence reads TGTGCCAGCAGCTTAGAGACACGGGGACACGGAAGACTCTATGGCTACACCTTC.